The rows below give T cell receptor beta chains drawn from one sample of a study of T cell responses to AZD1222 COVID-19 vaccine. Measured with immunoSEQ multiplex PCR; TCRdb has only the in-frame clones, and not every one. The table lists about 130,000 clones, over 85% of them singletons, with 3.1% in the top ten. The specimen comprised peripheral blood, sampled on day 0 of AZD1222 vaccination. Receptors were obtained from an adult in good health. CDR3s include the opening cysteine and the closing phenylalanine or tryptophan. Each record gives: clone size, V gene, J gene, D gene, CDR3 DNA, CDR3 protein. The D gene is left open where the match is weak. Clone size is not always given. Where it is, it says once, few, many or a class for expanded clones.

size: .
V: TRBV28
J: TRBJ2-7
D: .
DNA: TGTGCCAGCAGTTTGAAAGGGCCCCTCTCCTACGAGCAGTACTTC
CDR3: CASSLKGPLSYEQYF

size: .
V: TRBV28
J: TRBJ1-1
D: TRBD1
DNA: TGTGCCAGCAGCCTGGGACAGATGAACACTGAAGCTTTCTTT
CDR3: CASSLGQMNTEAFF

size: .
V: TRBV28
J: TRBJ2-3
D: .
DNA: TGTGCCAGCAGTTTATATCAGGGGCGAGATACGCAGTATTTT
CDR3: CASSLYQGRDTQYF

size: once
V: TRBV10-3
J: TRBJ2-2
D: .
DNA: TGTGCCATCAGCGCTGGACGTCAGAACACCGGGGAGCTGTTTTTT
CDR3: CAISAGRQNTGELFF

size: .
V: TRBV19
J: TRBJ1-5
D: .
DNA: TGTGCCAGTAAAGGACCGGGGAGCAATCAGCCCCAGCATTTT
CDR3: CASKGPGSNQPQHF

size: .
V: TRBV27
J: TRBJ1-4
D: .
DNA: TGTGCCAGCAGTTCGCCGGGAGCTAATGAAAAACTGTTTTTT
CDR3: CASSSPGANEKLFF

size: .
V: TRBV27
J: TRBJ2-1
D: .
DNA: TGTGCCAGCAGTCCTAAGTGGGGGAGCTCCTACAATGAGCAGTTCTTC
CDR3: CASSPKWGSSYNEQFF

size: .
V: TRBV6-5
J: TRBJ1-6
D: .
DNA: TGTGCCAGCAGTTACTCGGAAACAGTTTCCTCACCCCTCCACTTT
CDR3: CASSYSETVSSPLHF

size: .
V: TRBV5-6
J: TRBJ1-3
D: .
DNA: TGTGCCAGCAGCTTGGGGCAGGGACGGTATACCATATATTTT
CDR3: CASSLGQGRYTIYF

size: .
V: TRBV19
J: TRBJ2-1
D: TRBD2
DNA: TGTGCCAGTAGTATGCTAGCGGGGTACAATGAGCAGTTCTTC
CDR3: CASSMLAGYNEQFF

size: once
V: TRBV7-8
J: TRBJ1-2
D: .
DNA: TGTGCCAGCAGCTTAGCCCCTGAGGTCGTACAATTTAGAGGCTACACCTTC
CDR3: CASSLAPEVVQFRGYTF

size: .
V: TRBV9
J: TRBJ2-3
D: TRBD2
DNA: TGTGCCAGCAGCGTAGGGGGACTAGCGTTGGATACGCAGTATTTT
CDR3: CASSVGGLALDTQYF

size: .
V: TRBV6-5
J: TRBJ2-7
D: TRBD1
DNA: TGTGCCAGCAGTTACAGGGACAGCCACTACGAGCAGTACTTC
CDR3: CASSYRDSHYEQYF

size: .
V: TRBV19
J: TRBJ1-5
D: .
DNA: TGTGCCACCCAGTCGCGGATCGGGGATCAGCCCCAGCATTTT
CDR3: CATQSRIGDQPQHF

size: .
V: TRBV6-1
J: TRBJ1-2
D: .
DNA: TGTGCCAGCAGTGAACAAAAAGGGGACTATGGCTACACCTTC
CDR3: CASSEQKGDYGYTF

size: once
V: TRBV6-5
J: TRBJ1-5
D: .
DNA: TGTGCCACCTCCGAGCAGGGCTGGAATCAGCCCCAGCATTTT
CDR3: CATSEQGWNQPQHF

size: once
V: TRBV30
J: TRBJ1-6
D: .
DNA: TGTGCCTGGACGGTGGGGGTCAATAATTCACCCCTCCACTTT
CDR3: CAWTVGVNNSPLHF

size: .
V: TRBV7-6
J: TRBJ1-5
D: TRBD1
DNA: TGTGCCAGCAGCCAGGGGGATCAGCCCCAGCATTTT
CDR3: CASSQGDQPQHF

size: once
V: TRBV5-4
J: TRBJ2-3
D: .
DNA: TGTGCCAGCAGTCCGACTAGGACAGATACGCAGTATTTT
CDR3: CASSPTRTDTQYF

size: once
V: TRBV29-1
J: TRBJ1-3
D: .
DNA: TGCAGCGTTGAAGTAGTGCTTGGAAACACCATATATTTT
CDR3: CSVEVVLGNTIYF

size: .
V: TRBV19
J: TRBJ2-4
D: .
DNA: TGTGCCAGTAGTATCACCGGGACGAGAAAAAACATTCAGTACTTC
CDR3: CASSITGTRKNIQYF

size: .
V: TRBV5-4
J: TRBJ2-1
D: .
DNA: TGTGCCAGCATGAGTGGCGGGAAACAGTTCTTC
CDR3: CASMSGGKQFF

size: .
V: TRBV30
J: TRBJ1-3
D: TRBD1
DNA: TGTGCCTCACGACAGGGAGTAGGCACCATATATTTT
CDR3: CASRQGVGTIYF

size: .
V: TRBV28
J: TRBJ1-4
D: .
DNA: TGTGCCAGCAGTCCTCAGGGATTAGGCGCAACTAATGAAAAACTGTTTTTT
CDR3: CASSPQGLGATNEKLFF

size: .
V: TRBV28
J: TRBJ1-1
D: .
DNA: TGTGCCAGCAGTCGCTCGACCGGTATGAACACTGAAGCTTTCTTT
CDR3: CASSRSTGMNTEAFF

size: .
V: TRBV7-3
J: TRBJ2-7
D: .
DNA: TGTGCCAGCAGCTTAGGCGGGGCCTCCTACGAGCAGTACTTC
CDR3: CASSLGGASYEQYF

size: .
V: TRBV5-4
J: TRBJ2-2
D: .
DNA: TGTGCCAGCAGCCGGCCGACAACGAACACCGGGGAGCTGTTTTTT
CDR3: CASSRPTTNTGELFF

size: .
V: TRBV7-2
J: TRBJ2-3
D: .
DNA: TGTGCCAGCAGCTTCGGTCCTAGCACAGATACGCAGTATTTT
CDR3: CASSFGPSTDTQYF

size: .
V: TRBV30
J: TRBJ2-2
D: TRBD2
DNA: TGTGCCTGGAGTGCCAAAGGACTAGGGCACACCGGGGAGCTGTTTTTT
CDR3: CAWSAKGLGHTGELFF

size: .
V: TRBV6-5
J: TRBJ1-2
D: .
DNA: TGTGCCAGCAGTTATAGTGCAGTTAACTATGGCTACACCTTC
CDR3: CASSYSAVNYGYTF

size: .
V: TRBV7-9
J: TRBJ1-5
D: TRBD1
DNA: TGTGCCAGCAGCGAAGACAGGGTCAGCAATCAGCCCCAGCATTTT
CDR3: CASSEDRVSNQPQHF

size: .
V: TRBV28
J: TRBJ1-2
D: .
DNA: TGTGCCAGCAGTTTACTCAGTCCTTATGGCTACACCTTC
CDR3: CASSLLSPYGYTF

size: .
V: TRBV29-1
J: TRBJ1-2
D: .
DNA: TGCAGCGTTCCAGGGGATACTAACTATGGCTACACCTTC
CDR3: CSVPGDTNYGYTF

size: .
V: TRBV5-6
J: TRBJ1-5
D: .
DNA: TGTGCCAGCAGCTTGGCCCGGGGAGGGTGGACTCAGCCCCAGCATTTT
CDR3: CASSLARGGWTQPQHF

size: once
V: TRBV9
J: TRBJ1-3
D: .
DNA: TGTGCCAGCAGCCTTAGACAGGACTCTGGAAACACCATATATTTT
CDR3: CASSLRQDSGNTIYF

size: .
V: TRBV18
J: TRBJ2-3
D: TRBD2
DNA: TGTGCCAGCTCACCAGGAGCGGGAGCATCAGATACGCAGTATTTT
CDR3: CASSPGAGASDTQYF

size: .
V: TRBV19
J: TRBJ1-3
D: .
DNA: TGTGCCAGTAGTTGGTCGGGGACCTCCTCTGGAAACACCATATATTTT
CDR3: CASSWSGTSSGNTIYF

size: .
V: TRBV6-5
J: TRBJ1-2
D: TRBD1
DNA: TGTGCCAGCACGAGAGACAGGGTCGACGGCTACACCTTC
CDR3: CASTRDRVDGYTF

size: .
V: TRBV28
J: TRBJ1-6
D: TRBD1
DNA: TGTGCCAGCACGGGACAGGGGGTATCACCCCTCCACTTT
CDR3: CASTGQGVSPLHF

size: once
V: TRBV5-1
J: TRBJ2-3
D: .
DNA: TGCGCCAGCAGCCAGGGAGCAGGCGCAGATACGCAGTATTTT
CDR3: CASSQGAGADTQYF

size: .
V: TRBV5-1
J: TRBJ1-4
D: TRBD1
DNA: TGCGCCAGCAGCCCTGTCCCGGGACAGAGTTTGGGTGAAAAACTGTTTTTT
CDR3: CASSPVPGQSLGEKLFF

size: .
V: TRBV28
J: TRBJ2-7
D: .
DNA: TGTGCCAGCAGTTCCTCGCCCTACGAGCAGTACTTC
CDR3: CASSSSPYEQYF

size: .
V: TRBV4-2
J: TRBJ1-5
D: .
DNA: TGTGCCAGCAGCCATATCGATCAGCCCCAGCATTTT
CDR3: CASSHIDQPQHF

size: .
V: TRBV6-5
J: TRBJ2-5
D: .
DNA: TGTGCCAGCTCCCGGTCCGCCGGGACCCAAGAGACCCAGTACTTC
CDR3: CASSRSAGTQETQYF

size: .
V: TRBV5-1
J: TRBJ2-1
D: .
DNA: TGCGCCAGCAGCGAGGTCCCGTCCTACAATGAGCAGTTCTTC
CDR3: CASSEVPSYNEQFF

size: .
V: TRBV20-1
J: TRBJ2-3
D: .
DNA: TGCAGTGCTAGTCTAGACAGAGGCACAGATACGCAGTATTTT
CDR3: CSASLDRGTDTQYF

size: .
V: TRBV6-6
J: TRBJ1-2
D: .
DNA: TGTGCCAGCAGTTTAAGGGGGGGGCTGGGTGGCTACACCTTC
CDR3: CASSLRGGLGGYTF

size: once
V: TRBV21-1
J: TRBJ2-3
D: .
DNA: TGTGCCAGCAGCAAAGGGTGGGAGAGCCCCCCAGATACGCAGTATTTT
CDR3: CASSKGWESPPDTQYF

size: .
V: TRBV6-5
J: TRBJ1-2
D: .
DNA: TGTGCCAGCAGTTCCAGAGAAAACTATGGCTACACCTTC
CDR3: CASSSRENYGYTF

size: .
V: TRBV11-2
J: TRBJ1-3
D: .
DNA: TGTGCCAGCAGGACGGGGGGGTCCTCTGGAAACACCATATATTTT
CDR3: CASRTGGSSGNTIYF